This T cell receptor beta chain was recovered during a study of cytomegalovirus exposure and HLA in healthy donors. As concerns this clone: Its antigen is as yet unknown.

Study observations and caveats: The tendency of first-cohort TCR clusters to co-occur in the 120 or so validation repertoires was the finding of a later analysis. TCR sequences were mostly rare, though some public TCRs occurred in many donors.

TCRdb keeps only in-frame clones here, not all; method: immunoSEQ multiplex PCR. Of 200,000 or so clones in the sample, about 93% are singletons; the top ten hold about 1%. Germline CDR1 is LGHNT and CDR2 is FRNRAP. This CDR3 is 16 amino acids long. Trimming shortened V by 0 bases and J by 4 bases, and 15 bases separated the two germline ends. The chain combines TRBV12-5 with TRBJ2-5; D may be TRBD2 (6 bases). What was sequenced was PBMCs. The TCR comes from a woman aged 18 to 35 in good health and CMV-seronegative. The CDR3 region has the DNA TGTGCTAGTGGTTTGGTACTCCATATGCGGGGAGAGACCCAGTACTTC. Encoded protein: CASGLVLHMRGETQYF.